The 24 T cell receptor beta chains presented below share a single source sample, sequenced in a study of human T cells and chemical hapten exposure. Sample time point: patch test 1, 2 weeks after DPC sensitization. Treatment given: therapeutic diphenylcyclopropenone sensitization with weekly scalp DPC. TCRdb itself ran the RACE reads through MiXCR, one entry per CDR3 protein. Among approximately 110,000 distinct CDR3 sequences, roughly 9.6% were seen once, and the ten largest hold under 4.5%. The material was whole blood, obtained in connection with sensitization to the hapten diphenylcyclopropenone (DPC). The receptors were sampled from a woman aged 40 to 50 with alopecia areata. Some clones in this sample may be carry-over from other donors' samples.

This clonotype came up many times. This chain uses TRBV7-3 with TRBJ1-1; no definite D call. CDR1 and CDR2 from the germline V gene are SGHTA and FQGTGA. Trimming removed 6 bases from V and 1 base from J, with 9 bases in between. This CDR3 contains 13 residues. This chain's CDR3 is CASSPGPNTEAFF. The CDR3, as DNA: TGTGCCAGCAGTCCGGGCCCGAACACTGAAGCTTTCTTT.

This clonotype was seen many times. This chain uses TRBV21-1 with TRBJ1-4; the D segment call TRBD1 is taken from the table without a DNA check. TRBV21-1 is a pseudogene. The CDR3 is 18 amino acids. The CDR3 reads CASSKGDRDVATNEKLFF. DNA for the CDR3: TGTGCCAGCAGCAAAGGGGACAGGGATGTAGCAACTAATGAAAAACTGTTTTTT.

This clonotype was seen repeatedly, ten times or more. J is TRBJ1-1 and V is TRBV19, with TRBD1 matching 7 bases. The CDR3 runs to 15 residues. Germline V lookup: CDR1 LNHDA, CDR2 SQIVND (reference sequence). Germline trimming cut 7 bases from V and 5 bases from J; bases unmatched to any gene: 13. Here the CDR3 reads CASTHLRTGGTEAFF. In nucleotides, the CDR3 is TGTGCCAGTACCCACCTCCGGACAGGCGGGACTGAAGCTTTCTTT.

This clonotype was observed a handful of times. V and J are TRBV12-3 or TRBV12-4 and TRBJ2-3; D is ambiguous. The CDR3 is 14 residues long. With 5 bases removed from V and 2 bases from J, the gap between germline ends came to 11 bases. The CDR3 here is CASSQMPTTDTQYF. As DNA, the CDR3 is TGTGCCAGCAGTCAAATGCCCACCACAGATACGCAGTATTTT.

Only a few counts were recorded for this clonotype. The CDR3 DNA follows: TGTGCCAGCAGTCACTCCGGGACCTCCTACGAGCAGTACTTC. It specifies CASSHSGTSYEQYF. This chain connects TRBV12-3 or TRBV12-4 to TRBJ2-7; D may correspond to TRBD1 or TRBD2 (5 bases each). V was clipped by 5 bases and J by 0 bases, with 11 bases between them. The CDR3 has 14 amino acids.

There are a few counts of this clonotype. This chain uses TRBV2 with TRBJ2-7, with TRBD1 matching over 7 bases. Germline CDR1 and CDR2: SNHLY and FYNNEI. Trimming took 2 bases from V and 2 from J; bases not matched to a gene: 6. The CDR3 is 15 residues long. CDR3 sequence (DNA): TGTGCCAGCAGTGAAAGGGGACAGACACCCTACGAGCAGTACTTC. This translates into CASSERGQTPYEQYF.

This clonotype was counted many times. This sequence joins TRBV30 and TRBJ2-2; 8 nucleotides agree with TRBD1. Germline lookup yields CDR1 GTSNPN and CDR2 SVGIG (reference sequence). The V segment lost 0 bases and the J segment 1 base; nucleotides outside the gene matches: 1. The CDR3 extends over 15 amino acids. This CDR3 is CAWSVDRGNTGELFF. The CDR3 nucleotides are TGTGCCTGGAGTGTAGACAGGGGGAACACCGGGGAGCTGTTTTTT.

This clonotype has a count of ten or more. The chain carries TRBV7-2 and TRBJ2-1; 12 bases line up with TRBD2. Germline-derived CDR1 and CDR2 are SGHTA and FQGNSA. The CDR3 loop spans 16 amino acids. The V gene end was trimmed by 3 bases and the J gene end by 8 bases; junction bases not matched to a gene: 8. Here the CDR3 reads CASSFPTSGRFDEQFF. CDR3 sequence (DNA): TGTGCCAGCAGCTTCCCGACTAGCGGGAGATTCGATGAGCAGTTCTTC.

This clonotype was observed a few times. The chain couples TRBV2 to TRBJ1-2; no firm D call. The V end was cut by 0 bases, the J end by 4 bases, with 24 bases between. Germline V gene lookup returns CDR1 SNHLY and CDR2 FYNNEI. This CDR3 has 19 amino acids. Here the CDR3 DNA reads TGTGCCAGCAGTGAAGCGCTGCCTTCCGCGGGTTTTTTAGTCTATGGCTACACCTTC. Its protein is CASSEALPSAGFLVYGYTF.

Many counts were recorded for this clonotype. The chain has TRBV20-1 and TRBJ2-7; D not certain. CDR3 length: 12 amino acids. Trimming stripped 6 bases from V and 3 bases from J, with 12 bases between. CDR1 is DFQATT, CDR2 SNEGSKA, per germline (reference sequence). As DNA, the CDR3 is TGCAGTGCGGCGGCACCTAACTACGAGCAGTACTTC. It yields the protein CSAAAPNYEQYF.

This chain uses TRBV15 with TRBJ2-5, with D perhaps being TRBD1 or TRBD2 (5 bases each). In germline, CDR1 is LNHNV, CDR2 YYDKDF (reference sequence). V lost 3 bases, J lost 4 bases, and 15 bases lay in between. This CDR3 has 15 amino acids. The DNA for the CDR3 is TGTGCCACCAGCAGGCGGTCCGGGGCCGGAGAGACCCAGTACTTC. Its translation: CATSRRSGAGETQYF.

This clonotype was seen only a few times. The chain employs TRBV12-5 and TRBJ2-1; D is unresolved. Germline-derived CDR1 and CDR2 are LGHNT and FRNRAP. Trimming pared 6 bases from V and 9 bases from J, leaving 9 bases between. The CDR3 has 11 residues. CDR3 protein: CASGSPVEQFF. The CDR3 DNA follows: TGTGCTAGTGGCTCCCCCGTTGAGCAGTTCTTC. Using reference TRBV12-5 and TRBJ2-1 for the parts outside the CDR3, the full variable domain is DARVTQTPRHKVTEMGQEVTMRCQPILGHNTVFWYRQTMMQGLELLAYFRNRAPLDDSGMPKDRFSAEMPDATLATLKIQPSEPRDSAVYFCASGSPVEQFFGPGTRLTVL.

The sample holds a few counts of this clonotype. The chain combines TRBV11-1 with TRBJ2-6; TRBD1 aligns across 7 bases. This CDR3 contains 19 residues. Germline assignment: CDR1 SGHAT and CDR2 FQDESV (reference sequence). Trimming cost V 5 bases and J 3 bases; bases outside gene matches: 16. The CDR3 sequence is CASSPRQGVLFGGANVLTF. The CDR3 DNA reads TGTGCCAGCAGCCCCCGACAGGGAGTTCTCTTTGGTGGGGCCAACGTCCTGACTTTC. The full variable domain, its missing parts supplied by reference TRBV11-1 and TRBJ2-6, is EAEVAQSPRYKITEKSQAVAFWCDPISGHATLYWYRQILGQGPELLVQFQDESVVDDSQLPKDRFSAERLKGVDSTLKIQPAELGDSAMYLCASSPRQGVLFGGANVLTFGAGSRLTVL.

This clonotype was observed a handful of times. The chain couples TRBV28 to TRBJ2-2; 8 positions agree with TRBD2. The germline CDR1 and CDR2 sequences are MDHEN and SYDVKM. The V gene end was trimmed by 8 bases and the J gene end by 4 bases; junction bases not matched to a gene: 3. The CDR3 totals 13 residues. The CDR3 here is CASQREPTGELFF. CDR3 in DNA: TGTGCCAGCCAGCGGGAGCCCACCGGGGAGCTGTTTTTT.

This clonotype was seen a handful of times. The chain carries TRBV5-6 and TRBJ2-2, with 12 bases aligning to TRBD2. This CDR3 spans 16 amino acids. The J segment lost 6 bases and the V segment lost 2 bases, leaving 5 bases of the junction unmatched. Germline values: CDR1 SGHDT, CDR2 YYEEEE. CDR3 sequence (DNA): TGTGCCAGCAGCTTTCGGACTAGCGGGATGGCCGGGGAGCTGTTTTTT. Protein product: CASSFRTSGMAGELFF.

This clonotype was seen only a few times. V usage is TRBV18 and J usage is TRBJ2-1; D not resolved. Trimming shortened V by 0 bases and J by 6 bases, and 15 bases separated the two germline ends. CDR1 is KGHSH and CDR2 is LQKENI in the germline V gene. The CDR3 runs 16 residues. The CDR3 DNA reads TGTGCCAGCTCACCACCCTCGGTCTCACGGAGCAATGAGCAGTTCTTC. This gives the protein CASSPPSVSRSNEQFF.

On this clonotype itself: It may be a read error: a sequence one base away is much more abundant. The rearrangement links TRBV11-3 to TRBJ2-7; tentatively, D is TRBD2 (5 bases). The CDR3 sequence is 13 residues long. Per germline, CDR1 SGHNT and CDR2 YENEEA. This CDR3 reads CASSQEDSYELYF. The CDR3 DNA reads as TGTGCCAGCAGCCAGGAGGACTCCTACGAGCTGTACTTC.

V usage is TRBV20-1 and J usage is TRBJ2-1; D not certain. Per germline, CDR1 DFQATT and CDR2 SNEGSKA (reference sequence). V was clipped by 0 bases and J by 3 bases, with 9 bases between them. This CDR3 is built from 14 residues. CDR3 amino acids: CSARDPKDYNEQFF. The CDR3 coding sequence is TGCAGTGCTAGAGATCCGAAGGACTACAATGAGCAGTTCTTC.

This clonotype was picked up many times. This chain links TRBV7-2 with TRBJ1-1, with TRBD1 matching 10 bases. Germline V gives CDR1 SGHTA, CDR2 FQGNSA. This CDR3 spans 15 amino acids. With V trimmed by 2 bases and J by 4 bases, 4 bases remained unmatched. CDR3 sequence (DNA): TGTGCCAGCAGCTTACAGGGACAGGGGATCACTGAAGCTTTCTTT. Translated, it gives CASSLQGQGITEAFF. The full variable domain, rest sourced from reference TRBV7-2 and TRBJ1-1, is GAGVSQSPSNKVTEKGKDVELRCDPISGHTALYWYRQSLGQGLEFLIYFQGNSAPDKSGLPSDRFSAERTGGSVSTLTIQRTQQEDSAVYLCASSLQGQGITEAFFGQGTRLTVV.

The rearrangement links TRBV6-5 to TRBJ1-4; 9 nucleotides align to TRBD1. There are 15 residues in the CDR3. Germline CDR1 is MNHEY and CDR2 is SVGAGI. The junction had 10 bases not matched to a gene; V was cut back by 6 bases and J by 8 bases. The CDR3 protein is CASRSNRGRREKLFF. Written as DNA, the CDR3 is TGTGCCAGCAGATCTAACAGGGGGCGCAGGGAAAAACTGTTTTTT.

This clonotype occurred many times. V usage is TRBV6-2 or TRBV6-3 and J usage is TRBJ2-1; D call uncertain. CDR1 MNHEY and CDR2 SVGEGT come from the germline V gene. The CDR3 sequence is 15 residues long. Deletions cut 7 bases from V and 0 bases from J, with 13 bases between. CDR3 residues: CASTEGRSSYNEQFF. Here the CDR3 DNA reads TGTGCCAGCACGGAAGGGCGGAGCTCCTACAATGAGCAGTTCTTC.

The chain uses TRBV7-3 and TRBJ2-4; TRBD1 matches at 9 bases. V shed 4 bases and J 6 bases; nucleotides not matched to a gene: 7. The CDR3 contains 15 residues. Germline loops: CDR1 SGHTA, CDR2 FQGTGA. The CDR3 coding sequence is TGTGCCAGCAGCTCCGCGAGGGGACAGGGAAACATTCAGTACTTC. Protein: CASSSARGQGNIQYF.

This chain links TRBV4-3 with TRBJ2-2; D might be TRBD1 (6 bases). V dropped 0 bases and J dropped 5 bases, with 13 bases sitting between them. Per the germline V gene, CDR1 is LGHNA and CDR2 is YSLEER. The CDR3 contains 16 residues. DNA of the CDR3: TGCGCCAGCAGCCAAGAATGGGGGCAATCGACCGGGGAGCTGTTTTTT. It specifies CASSQEWGQSTGELFF.

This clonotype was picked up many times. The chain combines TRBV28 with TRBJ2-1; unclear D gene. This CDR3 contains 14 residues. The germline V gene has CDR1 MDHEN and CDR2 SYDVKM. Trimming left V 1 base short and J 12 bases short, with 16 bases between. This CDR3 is CASSLSPRRVGQFF. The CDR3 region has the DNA TGTGCCAGCAGTTTATCTCCGCGGCGCGTGGGGCAGTTCTTC.